This T cell receptor (beta chain) is drawn from a study of beta chain features in type 1 diabetes. Study in general: The number of sorted cells examined across all samples was 107,917,701.

Remarks on this clone: Antigen: not known.

Notes on the study in general: VDJ junctions from patients with type 1 diabetes contained fewer insertions and more deletions. Compared with healthy donors, patients appeared to share more similar naive, central memory and regulatory TCRB repertoires. Across all four CD4+ subsets, people with type 1 diabetes showed modestly shorter TCRB CDR3s.

Every isolated RNA sample was fully reverse transcribed, so sequencing captured expressed TCRB transcripts. Some clones are missing from TCRdb's copy, which holds only in-frame ones; the method was immunoSEQ multiplex PCR. The sample lists approximately 130,000 clones, around 15% occurring once. In germline, CDR1 is SQVTM, CDR2 ANQGSEA. The CDR3 covers 14 residues. With 3 bases removed from V and 6 bases from J, the gap between germline ends came to 17 bases. Isolation of CD4+ naive, central memory, regulatory and stem cell-like memory cells was achieved by sorting via CD45RO/CCR7/CD25/CD127/CD95/CD27.

The receptor was isolated from a man aged 18 to 30 with type 1 diabetes. The chain couples TRBV29-1 to TRBJ1-2; the D is unclear. Specimen: central memory CD4+ T cells from blood. The CDR3: CSVDSIGSRNGYTF. The CDR3 nucleotides are TGCAGCGTTGATAGCATAGGGTCCAGGAATGGCTACACCTTC.